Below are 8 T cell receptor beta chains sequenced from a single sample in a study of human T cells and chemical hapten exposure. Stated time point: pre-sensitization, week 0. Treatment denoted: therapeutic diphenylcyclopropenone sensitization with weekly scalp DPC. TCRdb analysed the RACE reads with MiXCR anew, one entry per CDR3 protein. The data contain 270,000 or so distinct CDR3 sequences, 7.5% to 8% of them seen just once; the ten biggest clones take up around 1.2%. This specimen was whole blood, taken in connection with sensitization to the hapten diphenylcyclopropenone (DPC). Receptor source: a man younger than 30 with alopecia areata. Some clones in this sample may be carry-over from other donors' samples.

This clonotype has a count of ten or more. The CDR3 region is CASSQDYRAYEQYF. The CDR3 coding sequence is TGCGCCAGCAGCCAAGATTACAGAGCCTACGAGCAGTACTTC. The V call is TRBV4-3, the J call TRBJ2-7; D unclear. The CDR3 totals 14 residues. Germline V gene sequence: CDR1 LGHNA, CDR2 YSLEER. The V end lost 0 bases, the J end lost 2 bases, and 8 bases lay between the germline ends.

The chain's CDR3 is CSARDMWWGRTYEQYF. For the CDR3, the DNA is TGCAGTGCTAGAGATATGTGGTGGGGCCGGACCTACGAGCAGTACTTC. The gene calls are TRBV20-1 and TRBJ2-7, with D possibly being TRBD1 (5 bases). V gave up 0 bases and J gave up 2 bases, with 17 bases separating them. Per germline, CDR1 DFQATT and CDR2 SNEGSKA (reference sequence). CDR3 length equals 16 residues.

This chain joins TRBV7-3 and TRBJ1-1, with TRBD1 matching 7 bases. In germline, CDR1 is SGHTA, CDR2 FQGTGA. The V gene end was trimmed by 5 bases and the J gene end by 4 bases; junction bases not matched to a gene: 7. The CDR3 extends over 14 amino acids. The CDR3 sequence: CASSRRGQSTEAFF. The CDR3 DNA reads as TGTGCCAGCAGCCGCCGGGGACAGAGCACTGAAGCTTTCTTT.

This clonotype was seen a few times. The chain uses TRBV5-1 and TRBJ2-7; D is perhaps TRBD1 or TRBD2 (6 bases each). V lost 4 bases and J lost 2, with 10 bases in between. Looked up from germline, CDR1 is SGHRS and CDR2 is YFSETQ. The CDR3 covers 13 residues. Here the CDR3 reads CASSAGHPYEQYF. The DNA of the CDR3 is TGCGCCAGCAGCGCGGGACACCCCTACGAGCAGTACTTC.

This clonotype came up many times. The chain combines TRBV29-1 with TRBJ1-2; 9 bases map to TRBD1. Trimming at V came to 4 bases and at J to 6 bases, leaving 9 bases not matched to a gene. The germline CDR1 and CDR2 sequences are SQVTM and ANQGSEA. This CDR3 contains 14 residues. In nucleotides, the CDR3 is TGCAGCGTTGTAAGTGGGACAGGGTATAATGGCTACACCTTC. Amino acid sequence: CSVVSGTGYNGYTF.

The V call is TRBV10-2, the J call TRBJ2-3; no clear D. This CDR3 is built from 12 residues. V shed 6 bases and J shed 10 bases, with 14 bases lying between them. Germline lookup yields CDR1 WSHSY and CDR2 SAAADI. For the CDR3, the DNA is TGCGCCAGCAGCTCCGACGGGTGGGCGCAGTATTTT. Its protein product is CASSSDGWAQYF.

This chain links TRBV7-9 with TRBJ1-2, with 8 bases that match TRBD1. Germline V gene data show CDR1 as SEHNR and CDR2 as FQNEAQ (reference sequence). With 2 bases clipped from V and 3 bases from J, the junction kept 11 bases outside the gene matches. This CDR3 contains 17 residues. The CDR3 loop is CASSLYAPRGQDYGYTF. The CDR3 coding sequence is TGTGCCAGCAGCTTATATGCCCCCAGGGGGCAGGACTATGGCTACACCTTC. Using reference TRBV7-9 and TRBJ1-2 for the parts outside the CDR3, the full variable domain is DTGVSQNPRHKITKRGQNVTFRCDPISEHNRLYWYRQTLGQGPEFLTYFQNEAQLEKSRLLSDRFSAERPKGSFSTLEIQRTEQGDSAMYLCASSLYAPRGQDYGYTFGSGTRLTVV.

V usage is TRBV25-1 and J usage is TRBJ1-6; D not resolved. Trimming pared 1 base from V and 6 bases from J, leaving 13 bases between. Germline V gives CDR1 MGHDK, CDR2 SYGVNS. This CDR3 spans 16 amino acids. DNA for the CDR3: TGTGCCAGCAGTGAATGGGCCACCCGTTTTAATTCACCCCTCCACTTT. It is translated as CASSEWATRFNSPLHF.